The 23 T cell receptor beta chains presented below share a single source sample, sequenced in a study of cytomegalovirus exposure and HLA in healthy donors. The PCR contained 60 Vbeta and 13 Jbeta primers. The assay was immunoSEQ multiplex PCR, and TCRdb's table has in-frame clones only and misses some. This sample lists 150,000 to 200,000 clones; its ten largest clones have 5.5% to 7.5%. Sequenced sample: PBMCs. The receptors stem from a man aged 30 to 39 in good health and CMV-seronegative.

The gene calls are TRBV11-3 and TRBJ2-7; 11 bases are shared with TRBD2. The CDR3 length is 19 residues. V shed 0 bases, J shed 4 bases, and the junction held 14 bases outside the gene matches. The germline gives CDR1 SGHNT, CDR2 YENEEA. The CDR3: CASSLEGLLAGGRPYEQYF. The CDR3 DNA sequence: TGTGCCAGCAGCTTAGAAGGTTTGCTAGCGGGGGGCCGTCCTTACGAGCAGTACTTC.

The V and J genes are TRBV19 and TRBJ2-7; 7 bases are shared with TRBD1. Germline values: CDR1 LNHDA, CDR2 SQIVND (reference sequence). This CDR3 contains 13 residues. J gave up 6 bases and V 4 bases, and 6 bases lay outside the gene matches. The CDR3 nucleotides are TGTGCCAGTAGTACTACAGGGGTAGGCGAGCAGTACTTC. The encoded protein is CASSTTGVGEQYF. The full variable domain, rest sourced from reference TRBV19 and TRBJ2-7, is DGGITQSPKYLFRKEGQNVTLSCEQNLNHDAMYWYRQDPGQGLRLIYYSQIVNDFQKGDIAEGYSVSREKKESFPLTVTSAQKNPTAFYLCASSTTGVGEQYFGPGTRLTVT.

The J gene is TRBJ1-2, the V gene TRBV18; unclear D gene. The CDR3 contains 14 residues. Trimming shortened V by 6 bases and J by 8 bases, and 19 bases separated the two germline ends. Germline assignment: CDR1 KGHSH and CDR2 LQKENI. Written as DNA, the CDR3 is TGTGCCAGCTCTCTCGGGATGGTGCTGAGGGGCTACACCTTC. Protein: CASSLGMVLRGYTF.

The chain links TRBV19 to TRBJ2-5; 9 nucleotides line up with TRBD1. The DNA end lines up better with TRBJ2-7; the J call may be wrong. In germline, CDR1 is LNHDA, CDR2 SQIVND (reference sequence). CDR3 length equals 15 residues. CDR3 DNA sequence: TGTGCCAGTAGGCTAACGTGGACAGGGGAAGCCGAGCAGTACTTC. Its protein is CASRLTWTGEAEQYF.

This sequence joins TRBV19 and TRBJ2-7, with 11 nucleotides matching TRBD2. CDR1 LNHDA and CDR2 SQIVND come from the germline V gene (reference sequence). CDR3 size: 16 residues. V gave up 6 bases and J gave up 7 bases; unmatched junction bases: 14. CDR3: CASRGDGTSGTREQYF. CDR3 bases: TGTGCCAGTAGAGGGGACGGGACTAGCGGTACTAGGGAGCAGTACTTC.

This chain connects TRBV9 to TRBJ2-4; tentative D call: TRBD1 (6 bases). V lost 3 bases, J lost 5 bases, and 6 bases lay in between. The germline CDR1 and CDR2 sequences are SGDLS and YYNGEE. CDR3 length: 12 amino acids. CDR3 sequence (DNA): TGTGCCAGCAGCGGACAGGAAAACATTCAGTACTTC. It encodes CASSGQENIQYF.

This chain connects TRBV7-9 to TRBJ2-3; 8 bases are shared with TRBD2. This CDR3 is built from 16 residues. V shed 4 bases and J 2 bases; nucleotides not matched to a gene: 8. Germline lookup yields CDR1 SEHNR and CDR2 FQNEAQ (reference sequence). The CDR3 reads CASSSKLAAFTDTQYF. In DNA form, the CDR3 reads TGTGCCAGCAGCTCGAAACTAGCGGCATTCACAGATACGCAGTATTTT.

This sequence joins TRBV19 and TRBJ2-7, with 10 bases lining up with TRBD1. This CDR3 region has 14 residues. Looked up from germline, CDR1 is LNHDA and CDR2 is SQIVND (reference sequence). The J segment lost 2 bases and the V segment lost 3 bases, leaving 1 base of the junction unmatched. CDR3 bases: TGTGCCAGTAGTATTGGGACAGGGGCCTACGAGCAGTACTTC. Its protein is CASSIGTGAYEQYF.

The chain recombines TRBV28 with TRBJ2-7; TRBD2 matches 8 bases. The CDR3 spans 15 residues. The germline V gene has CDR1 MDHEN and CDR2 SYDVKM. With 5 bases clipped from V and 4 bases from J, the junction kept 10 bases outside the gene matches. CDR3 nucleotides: TGTGCCAGCAGTGCCCTCGGGGGGGGCGATTACGAGCAGTACTTC. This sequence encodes CASSALGGGDYEQYF.

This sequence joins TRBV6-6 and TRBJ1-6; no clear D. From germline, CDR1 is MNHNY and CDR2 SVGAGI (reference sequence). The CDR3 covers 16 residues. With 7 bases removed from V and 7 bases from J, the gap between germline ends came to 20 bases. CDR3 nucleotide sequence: TGTGCCAGCACCACCCTAGACCGGATCAGAAATTCACCCCTCCACTTT. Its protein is CASTTLDRIRNSPLHF.

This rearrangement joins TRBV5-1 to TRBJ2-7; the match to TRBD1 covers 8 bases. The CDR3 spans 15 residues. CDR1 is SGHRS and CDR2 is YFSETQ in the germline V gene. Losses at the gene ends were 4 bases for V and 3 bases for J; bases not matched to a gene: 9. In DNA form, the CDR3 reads TGCGCCAGCAGCCCCGTAACAGGGGGGTTCTACGAGCAGTACTTC. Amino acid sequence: CASSPVTGGFYEQYF.

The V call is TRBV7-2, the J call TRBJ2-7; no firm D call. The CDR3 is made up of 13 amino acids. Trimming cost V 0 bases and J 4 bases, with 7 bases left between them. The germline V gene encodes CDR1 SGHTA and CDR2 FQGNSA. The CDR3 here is CASSLAYPYEQYF. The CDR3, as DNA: TGTGCCAGCAGCTTAGCTTATCCTTACGAGCAGTACTTC.

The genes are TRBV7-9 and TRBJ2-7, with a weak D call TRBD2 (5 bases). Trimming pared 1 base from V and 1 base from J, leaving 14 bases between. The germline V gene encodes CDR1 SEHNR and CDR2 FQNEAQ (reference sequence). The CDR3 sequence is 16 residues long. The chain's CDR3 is CASSLVPGLGSYEQYF. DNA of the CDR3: TGTGCCAGCAGCTTAGTCCCCGGACTGGGGTCCTACGAGCAGTACTTC.

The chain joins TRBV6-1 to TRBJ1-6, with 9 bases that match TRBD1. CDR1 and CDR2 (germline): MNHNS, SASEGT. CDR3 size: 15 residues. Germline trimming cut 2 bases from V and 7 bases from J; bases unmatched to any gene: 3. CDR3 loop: CASSESGQGNSPLHF. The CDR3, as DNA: TGTGCCAGCAGTGAATCGGGACAGGGAAATTCACCCCTCCACTTT.

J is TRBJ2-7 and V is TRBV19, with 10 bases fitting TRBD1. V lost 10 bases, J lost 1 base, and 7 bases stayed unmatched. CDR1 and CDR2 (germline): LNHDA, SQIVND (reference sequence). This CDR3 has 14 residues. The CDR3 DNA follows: TGTGCCACCTTGGACAGGGGGAAGTCCTACGAGCAGTACTTC. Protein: CATLDRGKSYEQYF.

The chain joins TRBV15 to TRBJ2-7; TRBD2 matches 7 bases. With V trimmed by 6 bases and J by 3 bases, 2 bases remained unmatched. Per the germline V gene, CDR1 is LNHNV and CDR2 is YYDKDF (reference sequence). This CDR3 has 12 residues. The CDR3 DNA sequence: TGTGCCACCAGGGGGGGGGACTACGAGCAGTACTTC. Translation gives CATRGGDYEQYF.

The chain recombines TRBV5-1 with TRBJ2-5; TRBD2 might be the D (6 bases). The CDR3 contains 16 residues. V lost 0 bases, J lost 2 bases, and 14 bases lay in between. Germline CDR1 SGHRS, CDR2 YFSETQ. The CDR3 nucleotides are TGCGCCAGCAGCTTGGCCCCGGAAGGGAGGCAAGAGACCCAGTACTTC. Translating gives CASSLAPEGRQETQYF.

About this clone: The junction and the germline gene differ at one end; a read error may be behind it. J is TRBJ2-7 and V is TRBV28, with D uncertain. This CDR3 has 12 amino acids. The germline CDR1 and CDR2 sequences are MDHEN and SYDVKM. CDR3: CASNNNMQWSIF. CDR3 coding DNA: TGTGCCAGCAATAATAATATGCAGTGGAGTATCTTC.

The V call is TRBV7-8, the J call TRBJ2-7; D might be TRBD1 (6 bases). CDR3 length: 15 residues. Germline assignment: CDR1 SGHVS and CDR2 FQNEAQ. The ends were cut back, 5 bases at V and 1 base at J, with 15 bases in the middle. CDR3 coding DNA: TGTGCCAGCAGCATCGGGACAAGAGGATCCTACGAGCAGTACTTC. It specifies CASSIGTRGSYEQYF.

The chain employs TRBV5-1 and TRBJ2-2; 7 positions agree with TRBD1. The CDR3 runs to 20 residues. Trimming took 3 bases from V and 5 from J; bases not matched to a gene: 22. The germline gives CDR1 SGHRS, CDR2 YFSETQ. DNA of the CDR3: TGCGCCAGCAGCTGGGTGGGGAGAGGGGGCGCGGTCCGAGCGACCGGGGAGCTGTTTTTT. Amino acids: CASSWVGRGGAVRATGELFF.

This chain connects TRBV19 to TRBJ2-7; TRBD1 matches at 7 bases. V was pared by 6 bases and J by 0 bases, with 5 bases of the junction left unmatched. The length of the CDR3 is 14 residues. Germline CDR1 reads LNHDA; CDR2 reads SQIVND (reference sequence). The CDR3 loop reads CASRSGTASYEQYF. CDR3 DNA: TGTGCCAGTAGGTCCGGGACAGCCTCCTACGAGCAGTACTTC. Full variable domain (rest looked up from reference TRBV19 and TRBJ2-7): DGGITQSPKYLFRKEGQNVTLSCEQNLNHDAMYWYRQDPGQGLRLIYYSQIVNDFQKGDIAEGYSVSREKKESFPLTVTSAQKNPTAFYLCASRSGTASYEQYFGPGTRLTVT.

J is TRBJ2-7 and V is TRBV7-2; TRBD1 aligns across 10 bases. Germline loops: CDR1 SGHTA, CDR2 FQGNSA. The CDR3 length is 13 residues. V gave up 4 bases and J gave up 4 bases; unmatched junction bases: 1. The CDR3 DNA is TGTGCCAGCAGCTCGGACAGGGGGTACGAGCAGTACTTC. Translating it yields CASSSDRGYEQYF.

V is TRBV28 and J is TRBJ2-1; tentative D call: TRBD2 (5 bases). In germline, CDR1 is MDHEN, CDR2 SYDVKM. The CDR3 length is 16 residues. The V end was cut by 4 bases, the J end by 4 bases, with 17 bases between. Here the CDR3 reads CASSSRDPPRYNEQFF. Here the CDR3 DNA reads TGTGCCAGCAGTTCCCGGGATCCTCCCCGATACAATGAGCAGTTCTTC.